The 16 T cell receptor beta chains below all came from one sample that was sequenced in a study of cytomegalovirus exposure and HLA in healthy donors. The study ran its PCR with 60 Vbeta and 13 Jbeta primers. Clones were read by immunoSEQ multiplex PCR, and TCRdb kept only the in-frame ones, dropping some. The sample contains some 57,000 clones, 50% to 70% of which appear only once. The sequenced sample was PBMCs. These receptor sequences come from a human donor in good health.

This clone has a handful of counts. The CDR3 loop reads CASSVSSEANIQYF. In DNA, the CDR3 is TGTGCCAGCAGCGTGTCTAGCGAGGCAAACATTCAGTACTTC. This sequence joins TRBV7-3 and TRBJ2-4; possible D gene TRBD2, 6 bases. CDR1 is SGHTA and CDR2 is FQGTGA in the germline V gene. The CDR3 has 14 amino acids. The germline V and J ends were trimmed by 5 bases and 6 bases, with 14 bases remaining between them.

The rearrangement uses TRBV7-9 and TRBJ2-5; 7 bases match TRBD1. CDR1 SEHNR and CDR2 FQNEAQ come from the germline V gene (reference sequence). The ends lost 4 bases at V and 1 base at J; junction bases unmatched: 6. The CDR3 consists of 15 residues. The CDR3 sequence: CASSSRDRLQETQYF. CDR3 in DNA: TGTGCCAGCAGCTCCCGGGACAGACTCCAAGAGACCCAGTACTTC.

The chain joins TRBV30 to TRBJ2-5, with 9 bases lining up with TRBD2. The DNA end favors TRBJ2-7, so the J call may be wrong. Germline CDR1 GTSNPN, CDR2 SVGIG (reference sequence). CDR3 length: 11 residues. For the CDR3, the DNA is TGTGCCGGACTAGCGTCCTACGAGCAGTACTTC. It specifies CAGLASYEQYF.

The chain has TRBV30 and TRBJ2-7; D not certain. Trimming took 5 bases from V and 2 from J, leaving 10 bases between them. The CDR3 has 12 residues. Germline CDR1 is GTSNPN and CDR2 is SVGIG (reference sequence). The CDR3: CAWDAGTYEQYF. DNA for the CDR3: TGTGCCTGGGATGCAGGAACCTACGAGCAGTACTTC.

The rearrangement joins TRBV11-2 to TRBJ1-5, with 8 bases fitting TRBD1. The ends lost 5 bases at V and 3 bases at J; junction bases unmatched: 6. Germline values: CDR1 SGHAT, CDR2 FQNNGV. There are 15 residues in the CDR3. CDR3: CASSPGGINNQPQHF. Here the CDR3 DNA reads TGTGCCAGCAGCCCAGGGGGCATTAACAATCAGCCCCAGCATTTT.

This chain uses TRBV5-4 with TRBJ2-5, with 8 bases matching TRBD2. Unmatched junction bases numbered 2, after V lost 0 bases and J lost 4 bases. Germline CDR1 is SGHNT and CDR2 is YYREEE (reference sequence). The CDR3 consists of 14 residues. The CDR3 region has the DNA TGTGCCAGCAGCTTGGCCGGACTAGCAGAGACCCAGTACTTC. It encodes CASSLAGLAETQYF.

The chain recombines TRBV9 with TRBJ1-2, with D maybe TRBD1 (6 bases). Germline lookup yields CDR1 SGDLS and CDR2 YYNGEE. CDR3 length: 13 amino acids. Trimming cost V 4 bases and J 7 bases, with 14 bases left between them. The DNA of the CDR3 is TGTGCCAGCAGCTTCACAGGGATGAGTGGCTACACCTTC. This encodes CASSFTGMSGYTF.

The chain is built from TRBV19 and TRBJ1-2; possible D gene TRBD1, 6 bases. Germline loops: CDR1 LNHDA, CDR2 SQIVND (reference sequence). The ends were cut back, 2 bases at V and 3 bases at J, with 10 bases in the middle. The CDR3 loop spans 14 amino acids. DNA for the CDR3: TGTGCCAGTAGTATATGGCAGGGGCACTATGGCTACACCTTC. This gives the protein CASSIWQGHYGYTF.

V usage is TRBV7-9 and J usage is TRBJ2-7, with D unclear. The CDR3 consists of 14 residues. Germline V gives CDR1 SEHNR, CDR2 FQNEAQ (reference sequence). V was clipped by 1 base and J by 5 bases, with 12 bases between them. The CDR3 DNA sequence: TGTGCCAGCAGCTTAGAGCTGAGAGGCGACGAGCAGTACTTC. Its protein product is CASSLELRGDEQYF.

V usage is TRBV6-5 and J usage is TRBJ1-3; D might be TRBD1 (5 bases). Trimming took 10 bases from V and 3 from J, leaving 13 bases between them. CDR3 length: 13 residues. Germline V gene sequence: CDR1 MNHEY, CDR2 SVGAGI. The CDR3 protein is CATWEGRGNTIYF. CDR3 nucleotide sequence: TGTGCCACCTGGGAGGGACGTGGAAACACCATATATTTT.

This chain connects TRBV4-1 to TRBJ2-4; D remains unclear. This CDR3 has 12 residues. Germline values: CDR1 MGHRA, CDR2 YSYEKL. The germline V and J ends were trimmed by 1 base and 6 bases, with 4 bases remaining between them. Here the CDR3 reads CASSQAGNIQYF. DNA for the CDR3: TGCGCCAGCAGCCAAGCAGGAAACATTCAGTACTTC.

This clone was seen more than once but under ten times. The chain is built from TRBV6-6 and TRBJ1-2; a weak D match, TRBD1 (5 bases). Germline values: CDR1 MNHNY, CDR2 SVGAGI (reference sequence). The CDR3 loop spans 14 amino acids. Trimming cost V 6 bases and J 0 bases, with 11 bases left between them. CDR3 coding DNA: TGTGCCAGCAGCCGCGACAGTTCTAACTATGGCTACACCTTC. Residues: CASSRDSSNYGYTF.

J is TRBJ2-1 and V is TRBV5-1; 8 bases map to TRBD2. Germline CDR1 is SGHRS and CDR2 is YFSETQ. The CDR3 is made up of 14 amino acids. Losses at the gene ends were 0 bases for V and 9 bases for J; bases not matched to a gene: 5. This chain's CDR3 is CASSLAGAGVEQFF. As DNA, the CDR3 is TGCGCCAGCAGCTTGGCCGGAGCGGGGGTTGAGCAGTTCTTC.

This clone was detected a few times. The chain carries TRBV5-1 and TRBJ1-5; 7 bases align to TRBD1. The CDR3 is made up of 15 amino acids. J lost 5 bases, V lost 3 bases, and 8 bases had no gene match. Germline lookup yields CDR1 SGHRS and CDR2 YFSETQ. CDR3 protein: CASSWGTVEDQPQHF. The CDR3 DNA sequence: TGCGCCAGCAGCTGGGGGACAGTAGAGGATCAGCCCCAGCATTTT.

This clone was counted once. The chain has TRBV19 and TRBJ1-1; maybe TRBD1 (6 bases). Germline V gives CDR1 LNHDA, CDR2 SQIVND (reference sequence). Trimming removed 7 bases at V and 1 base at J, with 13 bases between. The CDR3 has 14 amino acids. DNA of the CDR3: TGTGCCAGTACCCCCGGGACAACGAACACTGAAGCTTTCTTT. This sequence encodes CASTPGTTNTEAFF.

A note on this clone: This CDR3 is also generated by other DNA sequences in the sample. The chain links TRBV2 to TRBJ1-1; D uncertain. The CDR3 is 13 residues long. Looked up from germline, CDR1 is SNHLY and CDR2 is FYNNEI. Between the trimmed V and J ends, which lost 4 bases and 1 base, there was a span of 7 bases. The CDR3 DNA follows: TGTGCCAGCAGTGGGTCAGGGAACACTGAAGCTTTCTTT. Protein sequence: CASSGSGNTEAFF.